The rows below give T cell receptor beta chains drawn from one sample of a study of radiation and T cells in renal cell carcinoma. Data came from immunoSEQ multiplex PCR; TCRdb stores just in-frame clones and leaves some out. The data contain about 13,000 clones, roughly a third of them singletons. The sample consisted of tumor tissue, taken from a patient whose treatment included radiotherapy and nephrectomy. The receptors come from a man aged 55 to 70 with renal cell carcinoma. Each CDR3 is given with its conserved first and last residue.

cdr3_length j_call v_call cdr3_aa
13 TRBJ1-1 TRBV10-2 CASSEVGNTEAFF
12 TRBJ1-1 TRBV5-1 CASSSGGTEAFF
16 TRBJ2-5 TRBV5-8 CASSLLIYRAQETQYF
16 TRBJ2-3 TRBV9 CASSVRGGSSTDTQYF
14 TRBJ2-3 TRBV7-6 CASSLVTGRDTQYF
14 TRBJ2-2 TRBV29-1 CSVAGLANTGELFF
14 TRBJ1-5 TRBV30 CAWGPGVGEQPQHF
15 TRBJ2-3 TRBV5-1 CASSLAGVDTDTQYF
13 TRBJ2-5 TRBV2 CASRETRGETQYF
12 TRBJ1-2 TRBV11-2 CASSLAPYGYTF
16 TRBJ2-5 TRBV15 CATSGGTDPITETQYF
15 TRBJ2-1 TRBV29-1 CSPGVAGGPGNEQFF
14 TRBJ2-5 TRBV14 CASSEQGFQETQYF
14 TRBJ1-2 TRBV4-3 CASSQDRTPSGYTF
15 TRBJ2-1 TRBV5-4 CASSLGLAGAHEQFF
16 TRBJ2-1 TRBV9 CASSARGLAGDNEQFF
13 TRBJ2-5 TRBV29-1 CSVRQGRGETQYF
13 TRBJ1-5 TRBV2 CASSEQGNQPQHF
14 TRBJ1-2 TRBV29-1 CSVDVQGAHYGYTF
14 TRBJ2-3 TRBV29-1 CSVEGGSDIDTQYF
16 TRBJ2-1 TRBV18 CASSPSLGGSPNEQFF
12 TRBJ2-7 TRBV25-1 CASSRGLYEQYF
14 TRBJ2-1 TRBV13 CASFARGSYNEQFF
13 TRBJ1-5 TRBV28 CASSLSGDQPQHF
14 TRBJ2-3 TRBV2 CASRLAGSTDTQYF
14 TRBJ1-3 TRBV29-1 CSVDTVSSGNTIYF
15 TRBJ1-2 TRBV6-5 CASSYSPKGTDVRTF
15 TRBJ2-5 TRBV11-2 CASSLAWTVQETQYF
15 TRBJ2-1 TRBV9 CASSALAGGGNEQFF
14 TRBJ1-2 TRBV30 CAWGYISRNYGYTF
13 TRBJ1-5 TRBV2 CASSGQGRQPQHF
13 TRBJ1-2 TRBV9 CASSAGTKYGYTF
16 TRBJ1-6 TRBV19 CASSTQQGGHNSPLHF
13 TRBJ1-1 TRBV4-1 CASSQDFTRRAFF
14 TRBJ2-7 TRBV5-6 CASSLGRGPYEQYF
15 TRBJ1-1 TRBV7-9 CASSASPGFITEAFF
11 TRBJ1-2 TRBV30 CASDTWGGYTF
13 TRBJ1-1 TRBV19 CASSMSASLEAFF
14 TRBJ2-1 TRBV2 CASSVGRLYNEQFF
11 TRBJ1-2 TRBV29-1 CSVQRGDGYTF
16 TRBJ2-3 TRBV18 CASSPPGLAARDTQYF
14 TRBJ1-6 TRBV6-5 CASSYRADNSPLHF
14 TRBJ2-5 TRBV9 CASSVGNGQETQYF
15 TRBJ1-2 TRBV27 CASSLGTAGNYGYTF
15 TRBJ2-5 TRBV27 CASRPPGGGEETQYF
13 TRBJ1-2 TRBV5-5 CASSLAANYGYTF
14 TRBJ1-5 TRBV30 CAWSGGGSNQPQHF
16 TRBJ1-4 TRBV11-2 CASSPAPAASREKLFF
14 TRBJ2-3 TRBV27 CATAWGLDQDTQYF
13 TRBJ1-1 TRBV6-5 CASSYSAGSEAFF
15 TRBJ1-5 TRBV27 CASSPGVGGNQPQHF
16 TRBJ2-1 TRBV12-5 CASGRVSGGSLNEQFF
12 TRBJ2-4 TRBV15 CATSRVTGEEYF
13 TRBJ2-1 TRBV29-1 CSDQRATRAEQFF
13 TRBJ2-7 TRBV7-6 CASSLGDSYEQYF
13 TRBJ2-3 TRBV2 CATTSGSTDTQYF
13 TRBJ1-2 TRBV5-1 CASSPGTSYGYTF
13 TRBJ1-2 TRBV14 CASSQAGPYGYTF
12 TRBJ2-5 TRBV7-6 CASSRTAGTQYF